This T cell receptor beta chain was recovered during a study of OX40 agonist ivuxolimab in advanced cancers. General study results and limits: Clones of CD4+ and CD8+ blood T cells grew by week 6 at doses of 0.1 to 3.0 mg/kg.

Here immunoSEQ multiplex PCR was the method, and the copy in TCRdb shows in-frame clones only, minus some. The sample holds 25,000 to 35,000 clones, about four fifths seen once. This CDR3 contains 11 residues. From germline, CDR1 is GTSNPN and CDR2 SVGIG (reference sequence). The V end lost 2 bases, the J end lost 11 bases, and 11 bases lay between the germline ends. Comment on this clone: Its antigen is still unknown.

This chain joins TRBV30 and TRBJ2-3; TRBD2 might be the D (5 bases). This specimen consisted of CD4+ or CD8+ T cells sorted from blood, obtained in a trial of the OX40 agonist ivuxolimab. The clonotype comes from an adult with an advanced solid tumor such as melanoma, head and neck, liver or kidney cancer. CDR3 sequence (DNA): TGTGCCTGGAGTCACAGAACTAGGCAGTATTTT. It codes for CAWSHRTRQYF.